These T cell receptor beta chains were read from a single sample in a study of beta chain features in type 1 diabetes. Sequenced by immunoSEQ multiplex PCR; TCRdb stores in-frame clones only, minus some. The sample lists about 650,000 clones; 12% were seen once. Sequencing was done on a sample of naive CD4+ T cells from blood. These receptors were collected from a man in his thirties or forties with type 1 diabetes. Both conserved end residues are part of each CDR3. Fields, in order: V gene, J gene, D gene, clone size, CDR3 DNA, CDR3 protein. D genes are given only for firm matches. Size tells how often a clone was seen (once, few, many) or the class of an expanded clone, and some rows leave it out.

v_call: TRBV14
j_call: TRBJ2-5
d_call: TRBD1
clone_size: .
cdr3_nt: TGTGCCAGCAGCCCCAGGACAGGGAGGGAGACCCAGTACTTC
cdr3_aa: CASSPRTGRETQYF

v_call: TRBV15
j_call: TRBJ1-2
d_call: TRBD1
clone_size: .
cdr3_nt: TGTGCCACCAGCAGAGATGGAGGGGGCGGGTATGGCTACACCTTC
cdr3_aa: CATSRDGGGGYGYTF

v_call: TRBV7-2
j_call: TRBJ2-5
d_call: TRBD1
clone_size: few
cdr3_nt: TGTGCCAGCAGCTACCCCCTGACAGGGGGGGGAGGGACCCAGTACTTC
cdr3_aa: CASSYPLTGGGGTQYF

v_call: TRBV6-5
j_call: TRBJ2-1
d_call: .
clone_size: .
cdr3_nt: TGTGCCAGCAGCCCAAACCCCGTCGCGGATGAGCAGTTCTTC
cdr3_aa: CASSPNPVADEQFF

v_call: TRBV4-3
j_call: TRBJ1-2
d_call: .
clone_size: .
cdr3_nt: TGCGCCAGCAGCCAAACGCGGGGAGGTGGCTACACCTTC
cdr3_aa: CASSQTRGGGYTF

v_call: TRBV18
j_call: TRBJ1-1
d_call: TRBD1
clone_size: .
cdr3_nt: TGTGCCAGCTCACCAGGGGGACAGCAGAACACTGAAGCTTTCTTT
cdr3_aa: CASSPGGQQNTEAFF

v_call: TRBV6-6
j_call: TRBJ2-7
d_call: .
clone_size: few
cdr3_nt: TGTGCCAGCAGTTACTCCAGAGGGGGGGCCTACGAGCAGTACTTC
cdr3_aa: CASSYSRGGAYEQYF

v_call: TRBV19
j_call: TRBJ2-1
d_call: TRBD1
clone_size: few
cdr3_nt: TGTGCCAGTAGTCTCCCGGGACAGGGGTTAGGTCCAGATCACAATGAGCAGTTCTTC
cdr3_aa: CASSLPGQGLGPDHNEQFF

v_call: TRBV19
j_call: TRBJ1-2
d_call: .
clone_size: few
cdr3_nt: TGTGCCAGTAGTATTATCAACGTTGGGAGGACAGTCTATGGCTACACCTTC
cdr3_aa: CASSIINVGRTVYGYTF

v_call: TRBV9
j_call: TRBJ2-3
d_call: TRBD1
clone_size: .
cdr3_nt: TGTGCCAGCAGCGTAGCTGCGGACAGGGTTACAGATACGCAGTATTTT
cdr3_aa: CASSVAADRVTDTQYF